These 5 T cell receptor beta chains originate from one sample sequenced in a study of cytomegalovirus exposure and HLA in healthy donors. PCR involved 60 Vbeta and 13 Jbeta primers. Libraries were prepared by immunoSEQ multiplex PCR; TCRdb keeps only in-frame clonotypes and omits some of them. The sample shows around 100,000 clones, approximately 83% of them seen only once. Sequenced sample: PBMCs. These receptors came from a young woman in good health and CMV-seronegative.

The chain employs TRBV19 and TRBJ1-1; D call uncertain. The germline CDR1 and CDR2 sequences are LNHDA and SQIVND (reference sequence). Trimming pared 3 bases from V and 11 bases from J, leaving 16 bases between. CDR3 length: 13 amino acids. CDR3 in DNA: TGTGCCAGTAGTATCTCTGGGCCCTCCTGGGCTTTCTTT. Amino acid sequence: CASSISGPSWAFF.

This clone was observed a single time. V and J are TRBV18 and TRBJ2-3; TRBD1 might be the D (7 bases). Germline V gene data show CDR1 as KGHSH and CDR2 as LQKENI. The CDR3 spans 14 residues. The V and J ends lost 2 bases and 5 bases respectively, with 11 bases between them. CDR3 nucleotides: TGTGCCAGCTCACCAACCCAGGGGGGAGATACGCAGTATTTT. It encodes CASSPTQGGDTQYF.

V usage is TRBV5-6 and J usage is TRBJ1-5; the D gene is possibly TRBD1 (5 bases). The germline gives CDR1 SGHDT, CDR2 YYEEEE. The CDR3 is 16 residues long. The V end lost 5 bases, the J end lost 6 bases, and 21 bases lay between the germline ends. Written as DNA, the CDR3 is TGTGCCAGCAGTGTCGCGGGACCAAAAAGGGGTCAGCCCCAGCATTTT. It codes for CASSVAGPKRGQPQHF.

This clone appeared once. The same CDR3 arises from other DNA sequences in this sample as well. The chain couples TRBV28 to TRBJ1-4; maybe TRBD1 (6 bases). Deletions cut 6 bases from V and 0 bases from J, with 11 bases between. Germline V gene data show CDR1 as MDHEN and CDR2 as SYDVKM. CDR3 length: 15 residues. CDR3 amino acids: CASSLGGATNEKLFF. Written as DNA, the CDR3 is TGTGCCAGCAGCCTAGGGGGTGCAACTAATGAAAAACTGTTTTTT. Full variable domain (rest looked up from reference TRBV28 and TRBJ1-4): DVKVTQSSRYLVKRTGEKVFLECVQDMDHENMFWYRQDPGLGLRLIYFSYDVKMKEKGDIPEGYSVSREKKERFSLILESASTNQTSMYLCASSLGGATNEKLFFGSGTQLSVL.

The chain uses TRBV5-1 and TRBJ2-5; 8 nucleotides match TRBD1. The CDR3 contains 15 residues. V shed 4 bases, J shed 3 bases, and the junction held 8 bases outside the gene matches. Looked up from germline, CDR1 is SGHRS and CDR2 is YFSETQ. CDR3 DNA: TGCGCCAGCAGCCCCTCGACAGGGGTCGAAGAGACCCAGTACTTC. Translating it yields CASSPSTGVEETQYF.